This T cell receptor beta chain was retrieved from a study of a mutant IDH1 vaccine in newly diagnosed glioma. About the study: Patients got their first vaccination 4-6 weeks after radiotherapy alone, or with temozolomide cycles.

The time point here: week 23, last vaccination. Each vaccine dose was 300 ug of mutant IDH1 20-mer peptide, with topical imiquimod. New WHO grade 3 or 4 astrocytomas that were IDH1-mutant and ATRX-lost occurred in the donors. Some clones are missing from TCRdb's copy, which holds only in-frame ones; the method was immunoSEQ multiplex PCR. This table holds tens of thousands of clones, about 82% found once. The count of this clone is one. The antigen is undetermined. This clonotype was obtained from a man aged 25 to 45 with glioma. Some clones in this sample may be carry-over from other donors' samples. The sample consisted of PBMCs, taken from a glioma patient whose treatment included an IDH1 peptide vaccine.

Here the CDR3 DNA reads TGTGCCATCAGCGTAGCGGGGGGGATTGGAAATGAGCAGTTCTTC. It is translated as CAISVAGGIGNEQFF. The chain uses TRBV10-3 and TRBJ2-1; 11 bases are a match to TRBD2. The CDR3 is made up of 15 amino acids. Looked up from germline, CDR1 is ENHRY and CDR2 is SYGVKD. V trimming: 6 bases; J trimming: 7 bases; junction bases outside the gene matches: 8.